A single sample gave rise to the 28 T cell receptor beta chains below, sequenced in a study of technical replicates of blood from a handful of donors (dated by TCRdb to 2016 to 2017). Library generation was performed with the immunoSEQ multiplex PCR assay. This immuneACCESS table, as held by TCRdb, lists in-frame sequences with V and J called but not all clones. Of the missing ones, under half trace to an unresolved V gene in checked studies; the others have no known cause. This sample comprises 50,000 to 70,000 clones, approximately 86% of them detected only once. The ten biggest clones cover about 4.9% of the sample. Sequencing was done on a sample of PBMCs. Source of these receptors: a human donor in good health. Some clones in this sample may be carry-over from other donors' samples.

This chain joins TRBV7-2 and TRBJ2-7, with TRBD2 matching 8 bases. With 7 bases clipped from V and 5 bases from J, the junction kept 10 bases outside the gene matches. The CDR3 totals 14 residues. Per germline, CDR1 SGHTA and CDR2 FQGNSA. CDR3 nucleotide sequence: TGTGCCAGCATCGGCGGGGGGAGTGTGAACGAGCAGTACTTC. Translated, it gives CASIGGGSVNEQYF.

J is TRBJ2-5 and V is TRBV6-1; 8 nucleotides match TRBD1. CDR1 is MNHNS, CDR2 SASEGT, per germline. There are 14 residues in the CDR3. V shed 7 bases and J 4 bases; nucleotides not matched to a gene: 8. This chain's CDR3 is CASTQSGGTETQYF. CDR3 in DNA: TGTGCCAGCACCCAATCAGGGGGCACAGAGACCCAGTACTTC.

V and J are TRBV5-1 and TRBJ2-3, with 7 bases aligning to TRBD2. Germline-derived CDR1 and CDR2 are SGHRS and YFSETQ. The CDR3 length is 15 residues. Germline trimming cut 4 bases from V and 6 bases from J; bases unmatched to any gene: 11. CDR3 residues: CASSLGGGPADTQYF. CDR3 in DNA: TGCGCCAGCAGCCTGGGCGGGGGACCGGCGGATACGCAGTATTTT.

The rearrangement links TRBV11-2 to TRBJ1-1; no clear D. There are 13 residues in the CDR3. V lost 2 bases to trimming and J lost 5 bases, with 9 bases between them. The germline gives CDR1 SGHAT, CDR2 FQNNGV. The CDR3 DNA sequence: TGTGCCAGCAGCTTAACGCGGGAGACTGAAGCTTTCTTT. It is translated as CASSLTRETEAFF.

This chain joins TRBV6-1 and TRBJ2-7, with D possibly being TRBD2 (6 bases). V lost 8 bases and J 2 bases, leaving 10 bases between the germline ends. This CDR3 comprises 12 residues. Germline V gives CDR1 MNHNS, CDR2 SASEGT. CDR3 nucleotides: TGTGCCAGCCGGGAGATAGCCTACGAGCAGTACTTC. It encodes CASREIAYEQYF.

The genes are TRBV7-8 and TRBJ2-5; 9 bases align to TRBD2. V was clipped by 5 bases and J by 5 bases; unmatched bases: 12. The CDR3 consists of 16 residues. In germline, CDR1 is SGHVS, CDR2 FQNEAQ. This chain's CDR3 is CASSRGTSPGGETQYF. The DNA for the CDR3 is TGTGCCAGCAGCCGAGGGACTAGCCCGGGAGGGGAGACCCAGTACTTC.

This chain's CDR3 is CASSSRQGAYEQYF. The CDR3 nucleotides read TGTGCCAGCAGCTCTAGACAGGGGGCCTACGAGCAGTACTTC. The chain links TRBV7-2 to TRBJ2-7; the match to TRBD1 covers 9 bases. The CDR3 has 14 amino acids. Germline CDR1 reads SGHTA; CDR2 reads FQGNSA. V lost 4 bases to trimming and J lost 2 bases; unmatched junction nucleotides: 3.

The chain employs TRBV6-1 and TRBJ2-7; TRBD1 might be the D (6 bases). The germline V gene encodes CDR1 MNHNS and CDR2 SASEGT. The CDR3 runs 13 residues. With 10 bases removed from V and 2 bases from J, the gap between germline ends came to 15 bases. The CDR3 coding sequence is TGTGCCATCTCCCGGGACACACCCTACGAGCAGTACTTC. Its translation is CAISRDTPYEQYF.

V usage is TRBV28 and J usage is TRBJ1-5; D is uncertain. Trimming took 2 bases from V and 4 from J, leaving 12 bases between them. From germline, CDR1 is MDHEN and CDR2 SYDVKM. The CDR3 extends over 15 amino acids. CDR3 residues: CASSLAGSANQPQHF. CDR3 nucleotide sequence: TGTGCCAGCAGTTTAGCGGGGAGTGCAAATCAGCCCCAGCATTTT.

The CDR3 region has the DNA TGTGCCAGCAGTCGGGACAGGGGCGAGCAGTACTTC. It yields the protein CASSRDRGEQYF. The V call is TRBV6-1, the J call TRBJ2-5, with 10 bases matching TRBD1. The J call could be wrong; TRBJ2-7 is a better fit for the DNA end. From germline, CDR1 is MNHNS and CDR2 SASEGT. The CDR3 sequence is 12 residues long.

The rearrangement links TRBV27 to TRBJ2-7; possible D gene TRBD1, 6 bases. The CDR3 runs 15 residues. The ends were cut back, 4 bases at V and 5 bases at J, with 18 bases in the middle. Germline lookup yields CDR1 MNHEY and CDR2 SMNVEV (reference sequence). The CDR3, as DNA: TGTGCCAGCAGTTCTCAGGGGCTAGCTAACAACGAGCAGTACTTC. Amino acids: CASSSQGLANNEQYF.

The gene calls are TRBV6-1 and TRBJ2-1; TRBD2 aligns across 11 bases. Germline V gene sequence: CDR1 MNHNS, CDR2 SASEGT. This CDR3 spans 14 amino acids. Losses at the gene ends were 6 bases for V and 8 bases for J; bases not matched to a gene: 6. CDR3 protein: CASRGLAVRDEQFF. The CDR3 DNA is TGTGCCAGCAGGGGACTAGCGGTTAGGGATGAGCAGTTCTTC.

This clone was detected only a few times. The chain links TRBV6-6 to TRBJ1-1; a weak D match, TRBD1 (6 bases). V was trimmed by 0 bases and J by 5 bases, leaving 13 bases between them. The CDR3 consists of 15 residues. Germline CDR1 is MNHNY and CDR2 is SVGAGI (reference sequence). CDR3 DNA sequence: TGTGCCAGCAGTTACTCGACAGGTGGGGGAACTGAAGCTTTCTTT. Translation gives CASSYSTGGGTEAFF.

The chain joins TRBV25-1 to TRBJ2-2, with D possibly being TRBD1 (5 bases). The V gene lost 7 bases and the J gene lost 0 bases, with 18 bases spanning the gap. Per the germline V gene, CDR1 is MGHDK and CDR2 is SYGVNS. The CDR3 extends over 17 amino acids. For the CDR3, the DNA is TGTGCCAGCAAGGACAACCGCTCTAATGCGAACACCGGGGAGCTGTTTTTT. Residues: CASKDNRSNANTGELFF.

The J gene is TRBJ2-1, the V gene TRBV7-9; TRBD2 aligns across 8 bases. With 5 bases clipped from V and 6 bases from J, the junction kept 15 bases outside the gene matches. Germline V gene lookup returns CDR1 SEHNR and CDR2 FQNEAQ (reference sequence). This CDR3 has 17 residues. CDR3 sequence: CASSLVSGVVGANEQFF. Written as DNA, the CDR3 is TGTGCCAGCAGCCTAGTTAGCGGGGTGGTCGGGGCCAATGAGCAGTTCTTC.

The table lists this clone with a few counts. At the DNA level, this CDR3 is encoded by other sequences in the same sample as well. This chain connects TRBV4-3 to TRBJ1-6, with 7 positions matching TRBD1. Per the germline V gene, CDR1 is LGHNA and CDR2 is YSLEER. The CDR3 spans 13 residues. The trim removed 9 bases at V and 10 bases at J, leaving 9 bases unmatched. The DNA for the CDR3 is TGCGCCAGTTGCCGGGACAGAAACTCACCCCTCCACTTT. Its protein is CASCRDRNSPLHF.

The J gene is TRBJ1-2, the V gene TRBV10-3; TRBD1 agrees at 8 bases. The CDR3 runs to 14 residues. The trim removed 0 bases at V and 5 bases at J, leaving 2 bases unmatched. Germline V gives CDR1 ENHRY, CDR2 SYGVKD. CDR3 sequence: CAISESTGAYGYTF. Here the CDR3 DNA reads TGTGCCATCAGTGAGTCGACAGGGGCATATGGCTACACCTTC.

To note about this clone: Relative to the germline gene, one junction end is altered; a read error may explain this. The CDR3 spells CASSNSDGAGELFF. The CDR3 nucleotides read TGTGCCAGCAGTAACTCCGACGGGGCCGGGGAGCTGTTTTTT. The J gene is TRBJ2-2, the V gene TRBV6-6; a possible D gene is TRBD2 (5 bases). The CDR3 sequence is 14 residues long. Germline loops: CDR1 MNHNY, CDR2 SVGAGI (reference sequence).

This clone was observed once. The rearrangement joins TRBV4-1 to TRBJ1-2, with D unclear. The CDR3 extends over 15 amino acids. Between the trimmed V and J ends, which lost 1 base and 9 bases, there was a span of 18 bases. Per the germline V gene, CDR1 is MGHRA and CDR2 is YSYEKL. The CDR3: CASSQVLWGGLSYTF. CDR3 in DNA: TGCGCCAGCAGCCAAGTTCTGTGGGGAGGACTAAGCTACACCTTC.

This chain uses TRBV2 with TRBJ2-3; 10 bases fit TRBD2. The V and J ends lost 6 bases and 5 bases, in that order; junction bases with no gene match: 5. The germline V gene encodes CDR1 SNHLY and CDR2 FYNNEI. The CDR3 totals 14 residues. CDR3 sequence reads: CASRSGGARDTQYF. The CDR3 DNA reads as TGTGCCAGCAGAAGCGGGGGGGCCAGAGATACGCAGTATTTT. Looking up the rest from reference TRBV2 and TRBJ2-3 gives the full variable domain: EPEVTQTPSHQVTQMGQEVILRCVPISNHLYFYWYRQILGQKVEFLVSFYNNEISEKSEIFDDQFSVERPDGSNFTLKIRSTKLEDSAMYFCASRSGGARDTQYFGPGTRLTVL.

This chain joins TRBV5-4 and TRBJ1-6; D uncertain. V was shortened by 4 bases and J by 6 bases, with 14 bases between the two germline ends. The CDR3 loop spans 15 amino acids. Germline assignment: CDR1 SGHNT and CDR2 YYREEE (reference sequence). The CDR3 protein is CASSLPDKTNSPLHF. CDR3 nucleotides: TGTGCCAGCAGCCTGCCCGACAAGACTAATTCACCCCTCCACTTT.

The V and J genes are TRBV6-5 and TRBJ1-1; a possible D gene is TRBD1 (6 bases). CDR1 and CDR2 (germline): MNHEY, SVGAGI. V was cut by 0 bases and J by 1 base, with 12 bases left in between. The CDR3 runs to 16 residues. CDR3 coding DNA: TGTGCCAGCAGTTACTCGCAGACAGGAAGGAACACTGAAGCTTTCTTT. Protein product: CASSYSQTGRNTEAFF.

V gene TRBV11-2 combines with J gene TRBJ2-5; 7 bases are a match to TRBD2. Trimming at V came to 4 bases and at J to 5 bases, leaving 10 bases not matched to a gene. This CDR3 contains 15 residues. Germline lookup yields CDR1 SGHAT and CDR2 FQNNGV. The CDR3 DNA is TGTGCCAGCAGCTGGGCGGGAGTTGGGGGGGAGACCCAGTACTTC. This translates into CASSWAGVGGETQYF.

This clone has a handful of counts. V and J are TRBV9 and TRBJ2-2, with TRBD2 matching 10 bases. The junction had 7 bases not matched to a gene; V was cut back by 4 bases and J by 4 bases. This CDR3 region has 16 residues. In germline, CDR1 is SGDLS, CDR2 YYNGEE. The DNA for the CDR3 is TGTGCCAGCAGCAGGGAAAGCGGGGGGGGCACCGGGGAGCTGTTTTTT. Encoded protein: CASSRESGGGTGELFF.

The gene calls are TRBV11-1 and TRBJ2-1, with TRBD2 matching over 12 bases. V dropped 4 bases and J dropped 3; count of bases not matched to a gene: 7. The CDR3 runs to 17 residues. Looked up from germline, CDR1 is SGHAT and CDR2 is FQDESV (reference sequence). The CDR3 loop reads CASSSRSSGGGYNEQFF. The CDR3 DNA reads as TGTGCCAGCAGCTCTCGGTCTAGCGGGGGGGGCTACAATGAGCAGTTCTTC. Filled out from reference TRBV11-1 and TRBJ2-1, the complete variable domain reads EAEVAQSPRYKITEKSQAVAFWCDPISGHATLYWYRQILGQGPELLVQFQDESVVDDSQLPKDRFSAERLKGVDSTLKIQPAELGDSAMYLCASSSRSSGGGYNEQFFGPGTRLTVL.

This clone was seen a few times. This chain joins TRBV6-4 and TRBJ1-3; D not resolved. Germline assignment: CDR1 MRHNA and CDR2 SNTAGT. The germline V and J ends were trimmed by 2 bases and 1 base, with 12 bases remaining between them. There are 16 residues in the CDR3. Written as DNA, the CDR3 is TGTGCCAGCAGTGACCCAGGAATTAAGTCTGGAAACACCATATATTTT. This translates into CASSDPGIKSGNTIYF.

The rearrangement joins TRBV2 to TRBJ1-1; 9 nucleotides line up with TRBD1. Per the germline V gene, CDR1 is SNHLY and CDR2 is FYNNEI. Trimming cost V 4 bases and J 8 bases; bases outside gene matches: 2. This CDR3 spans 12 amino acids. The chain's CDR3 is CASSAGQGEAFF. The CDR3 coding sequence is TGTGCCAGCAGTGCGGGACAGGGAGAAGCTTTCTTT.

J is TRBJ1-5 and V is TRBV9; perhaps TRBD1 as D (5 bases). The CDR3 is 14 amino acids. Trimming took off 4 bases at V and 9 bases at J, with 17 bases between the two ends. CDR1 SGDLS and CDR2 YYNGEE come from the germline V gene. The CDR3 DNA follows: TGTGCCAGCAGCTCGCGGGACTCGACCGGGCCCCAGCATTTT. Encoded protein: CASSSRDSTGPQHF.